A single sample is the source of the 24 T cell receptor beta chains below, sequenced in a study of cytomegalovirus exposure and HLA in healthy donors (dated by TCRdb to 2016 to 2017). The library was obtained by the immunoSEQ multiplex PCR assay. A mixture of 60 forward primers for TCR Vbeta segments and 13 reverse primers for TCR Jbeta segments was used in the multiplex PCR. What TCRdb holds here is the immuneACCESS table cut down to in-frame rearrangements. Part of the clones is not present; checked against another copy, under half of the missing clones reflect an unresolved V gene, and the others are unexplained. The sample table contains 150,000 to 200,000 clones; only one count was recorded for approximately 70% of them. Jointly, the top ten make up 6% to 7.5% of the sample. Sequencing used PBMCs. The receptors shown here come from a man aged 40-49 years in good health and CMV-seropositive.

This clone was seen only a few times. The rearrangement links TRBV5-3 to TRBJ1-2; D gene uncertain. TRBV5-3 is an open reading frame whose function is uncertain. Trimming cost V 2 bases and J 4 bases, with 6 bases left between them. The CDR3 loop spans 12 amino acids. The CDR3 nucleotides read TGTGCCAGAAGCTTCCCGTGCTATGGCTACACCTTC. As protein: CARSFPCYGYTF.

The chain joins TRBV7-2 to TRBJ1-1, with 10 positions matching TRBD1. The CDR3 totals 16 residues. V dropped 3 bases and J dropped 4; count of bases not matched to a gene: 8. Germline CDR1 SGHTA, CDR2 FQGNSA. The CDR3 spells CASSFYKDRGRTEAFF. CDR3 nucleotide sequence: TGTGCCAGCAGCTTTTATAAAGACAGGGGGCGCACTGAAGCTTTCTTT. The full variable domain, in which reference TRBV7-2 and TRBJ1-1 provide the parts outside the CDR3, is GAGVSQSPSNKVTEKGKDVELRCDPISGHTALYWYRQSLGQGLEFLIYFQGNSAPDKSGLPSDRFSAERTGGSVSTLTIQRTQQEDSAVYLCASSFYKDRGRTEAFFGQGTRLTVV.

The chain is built from TRBV6-6 and TRBJ1-1; 8 bases are shared with TRBD1. From germline, CDR1 is MNHNY and CDR2 SVGAGI (reference sequence). This CDR3 region has 11 residues. V lost 5 bases, J lost 11 bases, and 4 bases stayed unmatched. CDR3 residues: CASSGTGRAFF. The CDR3 DNA reads TGTGCCAGCAGTGGGACAGGTCGGGCTTTCTTT.

The genes are TRBV7-9 and TRBJ2-3; 7 bases line up with TRBD1. Germline CDR1 SEHNR, CDR2 FQNEAQ (reference sequence). The V gene end was trimmed by 4 bases and the J gene end by 4 bases; junction bases not matched to a gene: 5. The CDR3 is made up of 14 amino acids. CDR3 nucleotides: TGTGCCAGCAGCTCAGGGGGTATGGCAGATACGCAGTATTTT. Protein sequence: CASSSGGMADTQYF.

The rearrangement links TRBV5-4 to TRBJ2-7; D perhaps matches TRBD1 (7 bases). V dropped 3 bases and J dropped 2 bases, with 12 bases sitting between them. The CDR3 covers 14 residues. Germline CDR1 SGHNT, CDR2 YYREEE (reference sequence). Here the CDR3 reads CASSWGDRPYEQYF. As DNA, the CDR3 is TGTGCCAGCAGCTGGGGGGACAGACCCTACGAGCAGTACTTC.

The J gene is TRBJ2-3, the V gene TRBV18; possible D gene TRBD1, 5 bases. The CDR3 consists of 14 residues. From germline, CDR1 is KGHSH and CDR2 LQKENI. V shed 8 bases and J shed 0 bases, with 12 bases lying between them. As DNA, the CDR3 is TGTGCCAGCCAAGACTCAGGGAGCACAGATACGCAGTATTTT. Protein: CASQDSGSTDTQYF.

The V call is TRBV27, the J call TRBJ2-6; 10 bases align to TRBD1. V trimming: 8 bases; J trimming: 1 base; junction bases outside the gene matches: 8. The CDR3 runs to 17 residues. The germline V gene has CDR1 MNHEY and CDR2 SMNVEV (reference sequence). The CDR3 protein is CASSYRDRGSGANVLTF. As DNA, the CDR3 is TGTGCCAGCTCGTACCGGGACAGGGGTTCTGGGGCCAACGTCCTGACTTTC.

This clone was counted only a few times. This rearrangement joins TRBV18 to TRBJ1-1, with 7 bases lining up with TRBD1. Trimming cost V 3 bases and J 4 bases; bases outside gene matches: 5. CDR3 length: 14 amino acids. Germline lookup yields CDR1 KGHSH and CDR2 LQKENI. The CDR3 nucleotides read TGTGCCAGCTCACCGATGACAGGGAGCACTGAAGCTTTCTTT. The encoded protein is CASSPMTGSTEAFF.

This clone was detected a few times. Other DNA sequences within the sample encode an identical CDR3. The genes are TRBV19 and TRBJ1-2, with 8 bases aligning to TRBD1. The CDR3 totals 12 residues. Trimming cost V 10 bases and J 6 bases; bases outside gene matches: 7. Germline-derived CDR1 and CDR2 are LNHDA and SQIVND (reference sequence). The CDR3 loop reads CAITDRADGYTF. In DNA form, the CDR3 reads TGTGCCATCACGGACAGGGCGGATGGCTACACCTTC.

A few counts support this clone. This chain uses TRBV6-6 with TRBJ2-1, with D possibly TRBD2 on 5 matching bases. Germline V CDR1 and CDR2: MNHNY, SVGAGI (reference sequence). V lost 2 bases and J lost 13, with 9 bases in between. The CDR3 consists of 11 residues. The CDR3 region is CASSYDAGQFF. The CDR3 DNA sequence: TGTGCCAGCAGTTACGACGCGGGTCAGTTCTTC.

The genes are TRBV2 and TRBJ2-7, with 11 bases that match TRBD1. The CDR3 has 14 residues. CDR1 is SNHLY and CDR2 is FYNNEI in the germline V gene. Unmatched junction bases numbered 3, after V lost 3 bases and J lost 5 bases. CDR3 loop: CASSDGTGGDEQYF. The DNA of the CDR3 is TGTGCCAGCAGTGATGGGACAGGGGGTGACGAGCAGTACTTC. Full variable domain (missing parts from reference TRBV2 and TRBJ2-7): EPEVTQTPSHQVTQMGQEVILRCVPISNHLYFYWYRQILGQKVEFLVSFYNNEISEKSEIFDDQFSVERPDGSNFTLKIRSTKLEDSAMYFCASSDGTGGDEQYFGPGTRLTVT.

About this clone: Other DNA sequences of this sample code for an identical CDR3. The V and J genes are TRBV19 and TRBJ1-2; D is perhaps TRBD1 (6 bases). V was trimmed by 5 bases and J by 5 bases, leaving 9 bases between them. Germline V gene sequence: CDR1 LNHDA, CDR2 SQIVND (reference sequence). This CDR3 has 12 residues. CDR3 in DNA: TGTGCCAGTAGTCTACAGGGTTATGGCTACACCTTC. Residues: CASSLQGYGYTF. Together with reference TRBV19 and TRBJ1-2, the CDR3 gives the full variable domain: DGGITQSPKYLFRKEGQNVTLSCEQNLNHDAMYWYRQDPGQGLRLIYYSQIVNDFQKGDIAEGYSVSREKKESFPLTVTSAQKNPTAFYLCASSLQGYGYTFGSGTRLTVV.

The chain combines TRBV2 with TRBJ1-1, with D uncertain. The V end was cut by 4 bases, the J end by 0 bases, with 9 bases between. Germline V lookup: CDR1 SNHLY, CDR2 FYNNEI. CDR3 length: 14 amino acids. CDR3: CASSVEQLNTEAFF. The CDR3 nucleotides read TGTGCCAGCAGTGTTGAACAGCTGAACACTGAAGCTTTCTTT.

V gene TRBV6-6 combines with J gene TRBJ1-1, with 12 bases identical to TRBD1. Per the germline V gene, CDR1 is MNHNY and CDR2 is SVGAGI (reference sequence). V shed 6 bases, J shed 8 bases, and the junction held 7 bases outside the gene matches. The CDR3 contains 14 residues. CDR3 sequence reads: CASRGRDRGREAFF. The CDR3 nucleotides are TGTGCCAGCAGAGGCCGGGACAGGGGGCGGGAAGCTTTCTTT.

This chain links TRBV4-3 with TRBJ2-3; D perhaps matches TRBD2 (5 bases). This CDR3 comprises 16 residues. Germline V CDR1 and CDR2: LGHNA, YSLEER. V dropped 2 bases and J dropped 0 bases, with 12 bases sitting between them. CDR3 nucleotides: TGCGCCAGCAGCCAATCCTTAACGGGGAGCACAGATACGCAGTATTTT. This sequence encodes CASSQSLTGSTDTQYF.

This clone came up a few times. The CDR3 DNA reads TGTGCCAGCAACTGGGGGGGCCAGGGGTGGGAGACCCAGTACTTC. Translated: CASNWGGQGWETQYF. The V and J genes are TRBV6-1 and TRBJ2-5; tentatively, D is TRBD2 (7 bases). The V and J ends lost 7 bases and 5 bases respectively, with 20 bases between them. Germline V gene sequence: CDR1 MNHNS, CDR2 SASEGT. There are 15 residues in the CDR3.

This clone appeared once. The chain is built from TRBV6-6 and TRBJ2-3; maybe TRBD1 (5 bases). This CDR3 region has 13 residues. V was shortened by 8 bases and J by 6 bases, with 15 bases between the two germline ends. The germline CDR1 and CDR2 sequences are MNHNY and SVGAGI (reference sequence). As DNA, the CDR3 is TGTGCCAGCTCCTTGGGGCCCGGGGATACGCAGTATTTT. Translated: CASSLGPGDTQYF.

The rearrangement links TRBV18 to TRBJ1-2; 7 positions agree with TRBD1. V was clipped by 3 bases and J by 2 bases; unmatched bases: 3. Germline assignment: CDR1 KGHSH and CDR2 LQKENI. The CDR3 runs to 14 residues. DNA for the CDR3: TGTGCCAGCTCACCGGGACAGTCAAACTATGGCTACACCTTC. This translates into CASSPGQSNYGYTF.

There are many counts of this clone. The chain uses TRBV15 and TRBJ2-4; D is uncertain. Per the germline V gene, CDR1 is LNHNV and CDR2 is YYDKDF (reference sequence). Trimming removed 0 bases from V and 0 bases from J, with 9 bases in between. The CDR3 length is 16 residues. The CDR3 spells CATSRDSFLAKNIQYF. The CDR3 nucleotides read TGTGCCACCAGCAGAGATAGCTTCCTAGCCAAAAACATTCAGTACTTC. Together with reference TRBV15 and TRBJ2-4, the CDR3 gives the full variable domain: DAMVIQNPRYQVTQFGKPVTLSCSQTLNHNVMYWYQQKSSQAPKLLFHYYDKDFNNEADTPDNFQSRRPNTSFCFLDIRSPGLGDTAMYLCATSRDSFLAKNIQYFGAGTRLSVL.

This clone was seen once. V and J are TRBV7-2 and TRBJ2-2; 8 bases align to TRBD1. V gave up 2 bases and J gave up 7 bases; unmatched junction bases: 3. In germline, CDR1 is SGHTA, CDR2 FQGNSA. This CDR3 has 14 residues. The CDR3 DNA follows: TGTGCCAGCAGCTTATCAGGGGGCAACGGGGAGCTGTTTTTT. It is translated as CASSLSGGNGELFF. Using reference TRBV7-2 and TRBJ2-2 for the parts outside the CDR3, the full variable domain is GAGVSQSPSNKVTEKGKDVELRCDPISGHTALYWYRQSLGQGLEFLIYFQGNSAPDKSGLPSDRFSAERTGGSVSTLTIQRTQQEDSAVYLCASSLSGGNGELFFGEGSRLTVL.

This rearrangement joins TRBV19 to TRBJ2-7; TRBD1 matches at 8 bases. Germline assignment: CDR1 LNHDA and CDR2 SQIVND (reference sequence). The CDR3 is made up of 14 amino acids. Unmatched junction bases numbered 15, after V lost 10 bases and J lost 7 bases. The CDR3 region has the DNA TGTGCCACCACGAGGGGGACAGGTGCTTTGGAGCAGTACTTC. Translation gives CATTRGTGALEQYF.

This clone was detected once. DNA for the CDR3: TGTGCCAGCAGCCGGAGGACAGGGGGAAACCTTAGCAATCAGCCCCAGCATTTT. This codes for CASSRRTGGNLSNQPQHF. This chain connects TRBV5-5 to TRBJ1-5, with 10 bases lining up with TRBD1. V lost 4 bases, J lost 0 bases, and 10 bases stayed unmatched. Germline V gene lookup returns CDR1 SGHKS and CDR2 YYEKEE (reference sequence). This CDR3 contains 18 residues.

The V and J genes are TRBV5-4 and TRBJ2-5; 7 bases map to TRBD1. V shed 3 bases and J 5 bases; nucleotides not matched to a gene: 7. Germline V gene lookup returns CDR1 SGHNT and CDR2 YYREEE (reference sequence). The CDR3 is 14 amino acids. The CDR3, as DNA: TGTGCCAGCAGCTCTACAGGGGCTGTGGAGACCCAGTACTTC. It specifies CASSSTGAVETQYF.

The V and J genes are TRBV6-5 and TRBJ2-3; 7 nucleotides align to TRBD2. Germline CDR1 and CDR2: MNHEY and SVGAGI. CDR3 length: 14 amino acids. Unmatched junction bases numbered 7, after V lost 5 bases and J lost 5 bases. The CDR3 protein is CASSQLASLDTQYF. In DNA form, the CDR3 reads TGTGCCAGCAGTCAACTAGCGTCGTTAGATACGCAGTATTTT.